Below, 5 T cell receptor beta chains from the same sample are listed, as sequenced in a study of shared clonotypes between healthy human individuals. Some clones are missing from TCRdb's copy, which holds only in-frame ones; the method was immunoSEQ multiplex PCR. The sample includes about 460,000 clones, 70% to 80% of them seen just once. The sequencing input was PBMCs. The receptors here all came from a woman between 35 and 50 years old in good health. Some clones in this sample may be carry-over from other donors' samples.

The rearrangement joins TRBV4-2 to TRBJ2-5; D gene uncertain. The DNA end is more similar to TRBJ2-7, so the J call may be wrong. Germline loops: CDR1 LGHNA, CDR2 YNFKEQ. The CDR3 runs to 15 residues. The CDR3 reads CASSQELESSYEQYF. CDR3 DNA sequence: TGTGCCAGCAGCCAAGAACTCGAGAGCTCCTACGAGCAGTACTTC.

A note on this clone: A far larger clone lies a single base away; this is likely a read error. The conserved final phenylalanine or tryptophan is absent from the CDR3, which likely points to a read error. The genes are TRBV5-8 and TRBJ1-5; TRBD1 aligns across 12 bases. The CDR3 extends over 14 amino acids. V was clipped by 7 bases and J by 3 bases; unmatched bases: 2. The germline CDR1 and CDR2 sequences are SGHTS and YDEGEE. Here the CDR3 reads CASGTGGLNQPQHL. The CDR3 DNA is TGTGCCAGCGGGACAGGGGGCCTCAATCAGCCCCAGCATCTT.

V gene TRBV15 combines with J gene TRBJ1-2; 8 bases line up with TRBD1. The CDR3 runs 16 residues. J lost 6 bases, V lost 0 bases, and 9 bases had no gene match. CDR1 and CDR2 from the germline V gene are LNHNV and YYDKDF (reference sequence). Written as DNA, the CDR3 is TGTGCCACCAGCAGAGATGGGCAGGGGGCTACTCATGGCTACACCTTC. This codes for CATSRDGQGATHGYTF.

The genes are TRBV27 and TRBJ2-1; D is uncertain. CDR1 and CDR2 from the germline V gene are MNHEY and SMNVEV (reference sequence). The CDR3 is 15 amino acids. The ends were cut back, 5 bases at V and 1 base at J, with 12 bases in the middle. This chain's CDR3 is CASSDGIGSYNEQFF. CDR3 nucleotide sequence: TGTGCCAGCAGTGACGGAATAGGGTCCTACAATGAGCAGTTCTTC.

This clone has just a few counts. The J gene is TRBJ2-1, the V gene TRBV6-5; TRBD2 might be the D (6 bases). Germline CDR1 reads MNHEY; CDR2 reads SVGAGI. The CDR3 is 13 residues long. Trimming removed 4 bases from V and 4 bases from J, with 8 bases in between. The CDR3 loop reads CASSSLAYNEQFF. DNA for the CDR3: TGTGCCAGCAGTTCCCTAGCGTACAATGAGCAGTTCTTC.